This T cell receptor (beta chain) was identified in a study of blood T cell repertoires in COVID-19. In the original workflow: Nucleated cell counts were estimated from reference gene primer amplification. The method was immunoSEQ multiplex PCR; TCRdb's version includes in-frame clones alone and lacks a portion of them. V and J calls plus clone size are reproduced from that table; the DNA served to infer D and trimming. This sample has approximately 250,000 clones; over 75% occur once, and the top ten carry around 1%. V dropped 8 bases and J dropped 7; count of bases not matched to a gene: 6. CDR3 size: 12 residues.

The chain couples TRBV12-3 or TRBV12-4 to TRBJ1-2, with 8 bases identical to TRBD1. This sequence originates from a woman aged 30 to 39 who had recovered from COVID-19. Sequencing was performed on PBMCs or T cells enriched from blood (not recorded which). This chain's CDR3 is CASGRGQVGYTF. CDR3 DNA sequence: TGTGCCAGCGGCAGGGGGCAAGTTGGCTACACCTTC.